Reported below is one TCR beta chain. Data came from immunoSEQ multiplex PCR; TCRdb stores just in-frame clones and leaves some out. The data show under 75,000 clones, 92% seen once. The CDR3 loop spans 18 amino acids. Trimming removed 0 bases from V and 2 bases from J, with 19 bases in between. CDR1 and CDR2 (germline): LNHDA, SQIVND (reference sequence). The sample belongs to a study of T cell changes during pregnancy in multiple sclerosis. This receptor was taken from a female donor with multiple sclerosis, enrolled in a pregnancy study. The source was CD4+ T cells from peripheral blood mononuclear cells, collected after pregnancy. The chain combines TRBV19 with TRBJ1-1; no definite D call. CDR3 DNA sequence: TGTGCCAGTAGTATAGATATAATTCCGGGATACGCTAACACTGAAGCTTTCTTT. Translated, it gives CASSIDIIPGYANTEAFF.